The source of this T cell receptor (beta chain) is a study of Graves' ophthalmopathy and Graves' hyperthyroidism. Stable hyperthyroid donors showed no ophthalmopathy during 18 months follow-up. Patients were left out if they had other autoimmune diseases, uncontrolled infections, pregnancy or lactation. Broader study findings: Ophthalmopathy progression cases were predicted by the model with 70% to 71% sensitivity and 72.22% specificity.

RNA transcripts provided the template for amplifying TCR beta CDR3 regions. HTBI-primed RT-PCR formed the first round, and a multiplex PCR formed the second. TCRdb processed the multiplex PCR reads anew with MiXCR; each CDR3 protein has one entry. The data contain 680,000 or so distinct CDR3 sequences, roughly 20% of them singletons. Trimming left V 3 bases short and J 6 bases short, with 8 bases between. CDR1 and CDR2 from the germline V gene are MDHEN and SYDVKM. CDR3 size: 12 residues. This clonotype was detected ten times or more. Its antigen is not known. The chain has TRBV28 and TRBJ2-5, with D possibly being TRBD2 (6 bases). This clonotype was obtained from a woman aged 18-29 years with stable Graves' hyperthyroidism. Some clones in this sample may be carry-over from other donors' samples. Sequenced input: peripheral blood. The CDR3 DNA reads TGTGCCAGCAGTTTGGAGGGACAGACCCAGTACTTC. Translating it yields CASSLEGQTQYF.